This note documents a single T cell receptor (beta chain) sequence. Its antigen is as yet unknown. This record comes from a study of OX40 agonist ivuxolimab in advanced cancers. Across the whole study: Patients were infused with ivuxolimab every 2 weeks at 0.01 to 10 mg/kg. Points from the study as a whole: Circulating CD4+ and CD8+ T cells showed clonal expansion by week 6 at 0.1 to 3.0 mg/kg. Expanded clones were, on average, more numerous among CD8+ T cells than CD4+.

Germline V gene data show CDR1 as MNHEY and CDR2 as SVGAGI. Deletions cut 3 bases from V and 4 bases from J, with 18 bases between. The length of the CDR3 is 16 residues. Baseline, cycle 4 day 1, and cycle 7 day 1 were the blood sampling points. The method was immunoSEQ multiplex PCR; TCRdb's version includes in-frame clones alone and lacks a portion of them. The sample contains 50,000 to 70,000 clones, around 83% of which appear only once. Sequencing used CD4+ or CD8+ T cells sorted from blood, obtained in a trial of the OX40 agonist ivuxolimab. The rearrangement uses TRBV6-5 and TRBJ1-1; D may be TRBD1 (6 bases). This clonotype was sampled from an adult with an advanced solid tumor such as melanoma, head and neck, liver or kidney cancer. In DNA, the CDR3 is TGTGCCAGCAGTTATTGGGCAGGGGAGGGTAGCACTGAAGCTTTCTTT. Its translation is CASSYWAGEGSTEAFF.